These 28 T cell receptor beta chains came from one sample sequenced in a study of T cell clonotyping in hematopoietic cell transplantation. The data were produced by immunoSEQ multiplex PCR, yet TCRdb's version contains in-frame clones alone and is incomplete. This table holds 15,000 to 20,000 clones, 80% to 90% found once. Material for sequencing was peripheral blood mononuclear cells. The source is a woman aged 40 to 50 in good health. Some clones in this sample may be carry-over from other donors' samples.

The gene calls are TRBV19 and TRBJ2-7; 8 bases match TRBD1. With V trimmed by 6 bases and J by 1 base, 8 bases remained unmatched. Germline-derived CDR1 and CDR2 are LNHDA and SQIVND (reference sequence). The length of the CDR3 is 15 residues. CDR3 region: CASRKYWTGSYEQYF. CDR3 DNA: TGTGCCAGTAGGAAATACTGGACAGGGTCCTACGAGCAGTACTTC.

The chain's CDR3 is CASSMGSTYNEQFF. For the CDR3, the DNA is TGTGCCAGCAGTATGGGTAGCACCTACAATGAGCAGTTCTTC. This chain joins TRBV27 and TRBJ2-1; no firm D call. The CDR3 covers 14 residues. Trimming removed 5 bases from V and 2 bases from J, with 10 bases in between. Germline loops: CDR1 MNHEY, CDR2 SMNVEV (reference sequence).

This chain connects TRBV9 to TRBJ2-2; the D is unclear. V lost 4 bases, J lost 5 bases, and 15 bases lay in between. The germline V gene encodes CDR1 SGDLS and CDR2 YYNGEE. The CDR3 covers 15 residues. The CDR3 reads CASSLSNPGTGELFF. The CDR3 region has the DNA TGTGCCAGCAGCCTCAGCAACCCCGGGACCGGGGAGCTGTTTTTT.

The V gene is TRBV7-3, the J gene TRBJ2-1; D is undetermined. Germline values: CDR1 SGHTA, CDR2 FQGTGA. The CDR3 runs to 15 residues. The ends were cut back, 0 bases at V and 2 bases at J, with 8 bases in the middle. The CDR3 DNA sequence: TGTGCCAGCAGCTTAACCTCCCTGGCCTACAATGAGCAGTTCTTC. Residues: CASSLTSLAYNEQFF.

A few counts support this clone. The chain carries TRBV5-1 and TRBJ1-2, with 9 nucleotides matching TRBD1. This CDR3 contains 15 residues. CDR1 and CDR2 from the germline V gene are SGHRS and YFSETQ. V lost 4 bases to trimming and J lost 6 bases; unmatched junction nucleotides: 10. The CDR3 DNA sequence: TGCGCCAGCAGCGGAGGGACAGGGTTACTTGATGGCTACACCTTC. Translating gives CASSGGTGLLDGYTF.

V usage is TRBV7-2 and J usage is TRBJ2-1; 9 bases line up with TRBD1. The germline CDR1 and CDR2 sequences are SGHTA and FQGNSA. J gave up 9 bases and V 4 bases, and 10 bases lay outside the gene matches. The CDR3 loop spans 15 amino acids. In DNA form, the CDR3 reads TGTGCCAGCAGCTCATCGTCGGGACAGGGAGGTGAGCAGTTCTTC. Residues: CASSSSSGQGGEQFF.

The chain links TRBV7-9 to TRBJ2-7; D call uncertain. V was shortened by 1 base and J by 3 bases, with 10 bases between the two germline ends. The CDR3 has 14 amino acids. The germline V gene encodes CDR1 SEHNR and CDR2 FQNEAQ (reference sequence). In DNA, the CDR3 is TGTGCCAGCAGCTTAGAAATTTCCCTCTACGAGCAGTACTTC. It translates to CASSLEISLYEQYF.

This clone came up once. V usage is TRBV30 and J usage is TRBJ1-5; TRBD1 matches at 9 bases. J was trimmed by 7 bases and V by 0 bases; bases with no gene match: 7. CDR1 GTSNPN and CDR2 SVGIG come from the germline V gene (reference sequence). This CDR3 is 15 amino acids long. The CDR3 DNA follows: TGTGCCTGGAGTGTAAATACAGGGGGCCAACAGCCCCAGCATTTT. Protein: CAWSVNTGGQQPQHF.

V usage is TRBV5-1 and J usage is TRBJ1-4, with a tentative D call TRBD1 (5 bases). CDR3 length: 14 residues. V was trimmed by 1 base and J by 8 bases, leaving 12 bases between them. Germline V CDR1 and CDR2: SGHRS, YFSETQ. CDR3 loop: CASSLKGDREKLFF. The CDR3 nucleotides are TGCGCCAGCAGCTTGAAAGGGGATCGCGAAAAACTGTTTTTT.

The rearrangement uses TRBV6-5 and TRBJ2-7, with 7 bases lining up with TRBD1. The CDR3 spans 14 residues. V was pared by 8 bases and J by 3 bases, with 10 bases of the junction left unmatched. In germline, CDR1 is MNHEY, CDR2 SVGAGI. For the CDR3, the DNA is TGTGCCAGCTCTTACAGGGGTAGCGTCTACGAGCAGTACTTC. This gives the protein CASSYRGSVYEQYF.

The chain joins TRBV7-3 to TRBJ2-7; D might be TRBD2 (5 bases). This CDR3 spans 13 amino acids. Trimming pared 6 bases from V and 2 bases from J, leaving 11 bases between. CDR1 and CDR2 from the germline V gene are SGHTA and FQGTGA. CDR3 in amino acids: CASSSGLAYEQYF. The CDR3 DNA is TGTGCCAGCAGTTCCGGACTCGCCTACGAGCAGTACTTC.

Only one count was recorded for this clone. This sequence joins TRBV25-1 and TRBJ1-5; unclear D gene. The CDR3 covers 16 residues. Germline assignment: CDR1 MGHDK and CDR2 SYGVNS. Trimming pared 0 bases from V and 0 bases from J, leaving 9 bases between. CDR3 region: CASSEYDGHSNQPQHF. The CDR3 nucleotides are TGTGCCAGCAGTGAATATGACGGTCATAGCAATCAGCCCCAGCATTTT.

The chain uses TRBV25-1 and TRBJ1-4; D might be TRBD1 (6 bases). Germline V gene sequence: CDR1 MGHDK, CDR2 SYGVNS. This CDR3 is 13 amino acids long. V was cut by 6 bases and J by 7 bases, with 12 bases left in between. CDR3 region: CASSDRRGEKLFF. CDR3 coding DNA: TGTGCCAGCAGCGACAGGAGAGGTGAAAAACTGTTTTTT.

V gene TRBV5-1 combines with J gene TRBJ2-2; D remains unclear. CDR3 length: 15 residues. V gave up 0 bases and J gave up 5 bases, with 11 bases separating them. Germline lookup yields CDR1 SGHRS and CDR2 YFSETQ. CDR3 region: CASSLVQARTGELFF. The DNA of the CDR3 is TGCGCCAGCAGCTTGGTCCAGGCGAGGACCGGGGAGCTGTTTTTT.

This sequence joins TRBV6-1 and TRBJ2-7, with TRBD1 matching over 8 bases. Losses at the gene ends were 7 bases for V and 5 bases for J; bases not matched to a gene: 10. Germline assignment: CDR1 MNHNS and CDR2 SASEGT. The CDR3 extends over 14 amino acids. The CDR3 DNA sequence: TGTGCCAGCAAGTGGGGGACAGGCTCTAACGAGCAGTACTTC. This codes for CASKWGTGSNEQYF.

This clone has a handful of counts. This chain joins TRBV19 and TRBJ2-1; TRBD2 might be the D (6 bases). The V end lost 9 bases, the J end lost 9 bases, and 15 bases lay between the germline ends. The CDR3 contains 12 residues. Germline V gene sequence: CDR1 LNHDA, CDR2 SQIVND (reference sequence). The CDR3 spells CASGSFGGEQFF. DNA of the CDR3: TGTGCCAGCGGGAGCTTTGGGGGTGAGCAGTTCTTC.

CDR3 region: CASSVGPGTGGYEQYF. The CDR3 DNA sequence: TGTGCCAGCAGCGTAGGGCCCGGGACAGGGGGCTACGAGCAGTACTTC. This sequence joins TRBV9 and TRBJ2-7; TRBD1 matches at 11 bases. Germline V CDR1 and CDR2: SGDLS, YYNGEE. V lost 0 bases, J lost 3 bases, and 5 bases stayed unmatched. The CDR3 has 16 amino acids.

The chain joins TRBV6-5 to TRBJ1-2, with 11 bases lining up with TRBD1. This CDR3 has 14 residues. The V gene's germline CDR1 is MNHEY and CDR2 SVGAGI. Losses at the gene ends were 7 bases for V and 8 bases for J; bases not matched to a gene: 9. CDR3 sequence reads: CASTRTGGVYGYTF. CDR3 nucleotides: TGTGCCAGCACGAGGACAGGGGGCGTGTACGGCTACACCTTC.

The chain recombines TRBV27 with TRBJ2-7; 8 nucleotides agree with TRBD1. Trimming at V came to 6 bases and at J to 2 bases, leaving 9 bases not matched to a gene. Germline V gene sequence: CDR1 MNHEY, CDR2 SMNVEV (reference sequence). The CDR3 runs to 15 residues. CDR3: CASSLTGTGTYEQYF. DNA of the CDR3: TGTGCCAGCAGCTTAACCGGGACAGGTACCTACGAGCAGTACTTC.

The chain uses TRBV6-5 and TRBJ1-6; TRBD1 matches at 10 bases. There are 14 residues in the CDR3. V lost 6 bases to trimming and J lost 9 bases; unmatched junction nucleotides: 5. Germline assignment: CDR1 MNHEY and CDR2 SVGAGI. The CDR3 DNA reads as TGTGCCAGCAGCCCCGGACAGGGGGTTTCACCCCTCCACTTT. Its translation: CASSPGQGVSPLHF.

CDR3: CASSYRLHSGTDTQYF. The CDR3 coding sequence is TGTGCCAGCAGTTACAGGTTGCACAGCGGCACAGATACGCAGTATTTT. The chain is built from TRBV6-5 and TRBJ2-3; D unclear. The CDR3 runs 16 residues. V lost 2 bases to trimming and J lost 1 base, with 13 bases between them. Looked up from germline, CDR1 is MNHEY and CDR2 is SVGAGI.

J is TRBJ2-7 and V is TRBV5-8; 10 bases match TRBD2. Unmatched junction bases numbered 13, after V lost 7 bases and J lost 6 bases. Germline-derived CDR1 and CDR2 are SGHTS and YDEGEE. The CDR3 consists of 15 residues. CDR3 DNA: TGTGCCAGCCCTCTGCGGAGTAGCGGGAGGCTCGAGCAGTACTTC. Amino acid sequence: CASPLRSSGRLEQYF.

V and J are TRBV30 and TRBJ2-5; 8 bases are shared with TRBD1. CDR1 GTSNPN and CDR2 SVGIG come from the germline V gene (reference sequence). After removal of 2 bases from V and 2 bases from J, the junction contained 13 bases not matched to a gene. CDR3 length: 17 residues. CDR3 DNA sequence: TGTGCCTGGAGTCTCGGCCGACAGGGGAGTTTTCAAGAGACCCAGTACTTC. Protein product: CAWSLGRQGSFQETQYF.

CDR3 protein: CSVGGGGDYGYTF. The DNA for the CDR3 is TGCAGCGTTGGAGGCGGGGGCGACTATGGCTACACCTTC. This chain uses TRBV29-1 with TRBJ1-2; maybe TRBD1 (6 bases). CDR1 is SQVTM and CDR2 is ANQGSEA in the germline V gene. The CDR3 is 13 residues long. The V end lost 4 bases, the J end lost 3 bases, and 12 bases lay between the germline ends. Full variable domain (rest looked up from reference TRBV29-1 and TRBJ1-2): SAVISQKPSRDICQRGTSLTIQCQVDSQVTMMFWYRQQPGQSLTLIATANQGSEATYESGFVIDKFPISRPNLTFSTLTVSNMSPEDSSIYLCSVGGGGDYGYTFGSGTRLTVV.

V and J are TRBV11-2 and TRBJ2-1, with 7 positions matching TRBD1. The CDR3 extends over 15 amino acids. J lost 1 base, V lost 1 base, and 1 base had no gene match. Looked up from germline, CDR1 is SGHAT and CDR2 is FQNNGV. CDR3 in amino acids: CASSLGRGSYNEQFF. The CDR3 region has the DNA TGTGCCAGCAGCTTAGGCAGGGGGTCCTACAATGAGCAGTTCTTC.

The chain links TRBV7-2 to TRBJ2-7, with 8 bases lining up with TRBD2. V dropped 2 bases and J dropped 3; count of bases not matched to a gene: 0. The germline CDR1 and CDR2 sequences are SGHTA and FQGNSA. The CDR3 runs to 13 residues. The CDR3 loop reads CASSLSGGYEQYF. The CDR3 nucleotides read TGTGCCAGCAGCTTAAGCGGGGGCTACGAGCAGTACTTC. The full variable domain, in which reference TRBV7-2 and TRBJ2-7 provide the parts outside the CDR3, is GAGVSQSPSNKVTEKGKDVELRCDPISGHTALYWYRQSLGQGLEFLIYFQGNSAPDKSGLPSDRFSAERTGGSVSTLTIQRTQQEDSAVYLCASSLSGGYEQYFGPGTRLTVT.

The chain employs TRBV19 and TRBJ2-3; no firm D call. The V end was cut by 6 bases, the J end by 4 bases, with 14 bases between. The V gene's germline CDR1 is LNHDA and CDR2 SQIVND (reference sequence). The CDR3 totals 14 residues. DNA for the CDR3: TGTGCCAGTAGCTCTCGTGGGGAACCAGATACGCAGTATTTT. Its translation: CASSSRGEPDTQYF.

This chain connects TRBV4-1 to TRBJ2-7; 7 bases align to TRBD1. With 6 bases clipped from V and 2 bases from J, the junction kept 10 bases outside the gene matches. The CDR3 covers 15 residues. Germline V gene sequence: CDR1 MGHRA, CDR2 YSYEKL. The CDR3 sequence: CASSRDTGATYEQYF. CDR3 nucleotides: TGCGCCAGCAGTCGAGACACAGGGGCGACCTACGAGCAGTACTTC.